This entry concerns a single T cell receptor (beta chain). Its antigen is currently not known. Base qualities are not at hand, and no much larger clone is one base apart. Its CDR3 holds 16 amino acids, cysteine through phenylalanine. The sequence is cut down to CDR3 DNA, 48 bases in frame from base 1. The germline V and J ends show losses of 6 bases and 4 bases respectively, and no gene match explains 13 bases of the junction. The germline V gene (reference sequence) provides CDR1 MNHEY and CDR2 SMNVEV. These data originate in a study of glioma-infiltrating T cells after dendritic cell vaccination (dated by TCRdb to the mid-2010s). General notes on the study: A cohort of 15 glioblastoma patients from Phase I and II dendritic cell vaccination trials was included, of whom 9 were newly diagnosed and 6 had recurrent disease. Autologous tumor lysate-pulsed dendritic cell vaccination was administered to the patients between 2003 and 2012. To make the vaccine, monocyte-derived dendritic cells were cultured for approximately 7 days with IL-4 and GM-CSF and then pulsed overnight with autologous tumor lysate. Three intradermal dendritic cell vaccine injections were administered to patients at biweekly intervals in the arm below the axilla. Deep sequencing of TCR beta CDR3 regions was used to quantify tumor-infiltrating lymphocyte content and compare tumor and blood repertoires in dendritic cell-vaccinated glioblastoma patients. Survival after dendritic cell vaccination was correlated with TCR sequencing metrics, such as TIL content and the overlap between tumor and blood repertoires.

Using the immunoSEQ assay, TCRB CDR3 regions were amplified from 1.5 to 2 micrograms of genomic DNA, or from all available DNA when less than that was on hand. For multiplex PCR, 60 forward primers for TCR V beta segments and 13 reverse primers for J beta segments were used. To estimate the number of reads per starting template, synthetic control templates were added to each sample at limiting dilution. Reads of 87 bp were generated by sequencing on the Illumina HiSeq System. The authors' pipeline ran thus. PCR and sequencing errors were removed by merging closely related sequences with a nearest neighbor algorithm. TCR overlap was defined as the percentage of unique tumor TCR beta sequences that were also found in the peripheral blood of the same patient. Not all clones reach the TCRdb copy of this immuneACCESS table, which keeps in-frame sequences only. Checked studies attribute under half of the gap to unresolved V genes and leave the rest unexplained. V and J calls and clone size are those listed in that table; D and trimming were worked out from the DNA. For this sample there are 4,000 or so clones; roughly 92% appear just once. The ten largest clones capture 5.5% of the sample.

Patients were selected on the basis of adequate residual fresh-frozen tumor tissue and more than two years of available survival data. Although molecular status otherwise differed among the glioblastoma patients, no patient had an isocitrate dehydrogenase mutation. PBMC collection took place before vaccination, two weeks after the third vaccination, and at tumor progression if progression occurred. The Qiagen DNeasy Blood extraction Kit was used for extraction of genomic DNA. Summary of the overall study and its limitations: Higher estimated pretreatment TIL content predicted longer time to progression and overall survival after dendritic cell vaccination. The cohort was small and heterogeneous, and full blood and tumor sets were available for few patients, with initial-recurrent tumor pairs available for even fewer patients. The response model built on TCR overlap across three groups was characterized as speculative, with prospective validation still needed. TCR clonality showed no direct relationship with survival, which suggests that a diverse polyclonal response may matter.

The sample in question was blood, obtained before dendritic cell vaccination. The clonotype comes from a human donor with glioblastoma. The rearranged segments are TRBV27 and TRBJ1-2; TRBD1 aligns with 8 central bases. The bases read TGTGCCAGCAGCCCTTTCAAAGGACAGGGTCTCTATGGCTACACCTTC. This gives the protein CASSPFKGQGLYGYTF.